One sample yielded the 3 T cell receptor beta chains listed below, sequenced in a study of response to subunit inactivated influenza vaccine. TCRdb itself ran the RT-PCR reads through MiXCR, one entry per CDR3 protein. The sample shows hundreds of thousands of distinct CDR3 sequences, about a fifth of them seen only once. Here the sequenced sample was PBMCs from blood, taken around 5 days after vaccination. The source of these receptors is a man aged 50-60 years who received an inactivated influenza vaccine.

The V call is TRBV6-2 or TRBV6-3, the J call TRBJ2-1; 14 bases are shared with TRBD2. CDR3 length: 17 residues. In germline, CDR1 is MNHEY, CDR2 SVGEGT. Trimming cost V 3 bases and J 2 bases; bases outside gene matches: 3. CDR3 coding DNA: TGTGCCAGCAGTTATTGGGGACTAGCGGGGGCCTACAATGAGCAGTTCTTC. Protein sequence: CASSYWGLAGAYNEQFF.

CDR3 DNA sequence: TGTGCCAGCAGCTCCGGACTAGCGGGAGATGTAAATACGCAGTATTTT. The encoded protein is CASSSGLAGDVNTQYF. The chain combines TRBV7-6 with TRBJ2-3, with TRBD2 matching 13 bases. J gave up 7 bases and V 4 bases, and 8 bases lay outside the gene matches. The CDR3 runs 16 residues. The V gene's germline CDR1 is SGHVS and CDR2 FNYEAQ. Combining the CDR3 with reference TRBV7-6 and TRBJ2-3 gives the whole variable domain GAGVSQSPRYKVTKRGQDVALRCDPISGHVSLYWYRQALGQGPEFLTYFNYEAQQDKSGLPNDRFSAERPEGSISTLTIQRTEQRDSAMYRCASSSGLAGDVNTQYFGPGTRLTVL.

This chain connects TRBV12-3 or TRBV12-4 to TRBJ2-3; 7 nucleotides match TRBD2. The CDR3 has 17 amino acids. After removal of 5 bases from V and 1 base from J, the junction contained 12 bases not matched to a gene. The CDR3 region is CASSQSGAGDGTDTQYF. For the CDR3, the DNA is TGTGCCAGCAGTCAATCCGGGGCGGGAGACGGCACAGATACGCAGTATTTT.